This entry concerns a single TCR beta chain. Assay used: immunoSEQ multiplex PCR; TCRdb lists only in-frame clones, some missing. The table has about 260,000 clones, 70% to 85% seen once; the top ten hold under 2%. This entry is derived from a study of blood T cell repertoires in COVID-19. The sample taken for sequencing was peripheral blood. The receptor was isolated from a woman older than 75 with acute or convalescent COVID-19.

In DNA form, the CDR3 reads TGTGCCAGCAGACGGACGACAGGTCCCCAGACCCAGTACTTC. Translation: CASRRTTGPQTQYF. The chain employs TRBV6-5 and TRBJ2-5, with D possibly TRBD1 on 6 matching bases. The CDR3 runs 14 residues. Germline V gene sequence: CDR1 MNHEY, CDR2 SVGAGI. Between the trimmed V and J ends, which lost 6 bases and 6 bases, there was a span of 17 bases.